Below, 21 T cell receptor beta chains from the same sample are listed, as sequenced in a study of T cells after yellow fever vaccination. MiXCR was run by TCRdb on the 5' RACE reads, yielding one entry per CDR3 protein. The sample has hundreds of thousands of distinct CDR3 sequences, roughly 3.5% seen once; the top ten hold around 24%. The sample in question was PBMCs, obtained on the day of the yellow fever booster vaccination. The receptor set was obtained from a young man who received the YFV17D yellow fever vaccine.

This clonotype was seen a handful of times. The V and J genes are TRBV7-8 and TRBJ1-5, with D uncertain. Germline lookup yields CDR1 SGHVS and CDR2 FQNEAQ. The CDR3 consists of 16 residues. Trimming removed 2 bases at V and 4 bases at J, with 15 bases between. CDR3: CASSLTLGQLNQPQHF. In DNA form, the CDR3 reads TGTGCCAGCAGCTTAACGTTGGGTCAGCTGAATCAGCCCCAGCATTTT.

This clonotype was counted many times. The chain is built from TRBV7-9 and TRBJ1-1; TRBD1 is a possible D gene (5 bases). V lost 0 bases and J lost 8, with 10 bases in between. Germline assignment: CDR1 SEHNR and CDR2 FQNEAQ (reference sequence). This CDR3 comprises 13 residues. DNA for the CDR3: TGTGCCAGCAGCTTAGCCGGGACCTCCGAAGCTTTCTTT. It encodes CASSLAGTSEAFF.

The chain joins TRBV20-1 to TRBJ1-5; 7 bases line up with TRBD1. Trimming cost V 6 bases and J 2 bases; bases outside gene matches: 7. Germline-derived CDR1 and CDR2 are DFQATT and SNEGSKA (reference sequence). CDR3 length: 14 amino acids. CDR3 protein: CSASGGNGNQPQHF. In nucleotides, the CDR3 is TGCAGTGCATCAGGGGGAAACGGCAATCAGCCCCAGCATTTT.

This clonotype was detected many times. This chain links TRBV4-2 with TRBJ2-1; 7 nucleotides line up with TRBD2. Losses at the gene ends were 2 bases for V and 15 bases for J; bases not matched to a gene: 10. This CDR3 has 13 residues. From germline, CDR1 is LGHNA and CDR2 YNFKEQ. CDR3 nucleotide sequence: TGTGCCAGCAGCCAATTAGCGGGTCTGTCCATGTTCTTC. Residues: CASSQLAGLSMFF.

The gene calls are TRBV9 and TRBJ2-1; 8 bases map to TRBD2. V lost 8 bases and J lost 7; bases outside the gene matches: 11. The CDR3 consists of 14 residues. In germline, CDR1 is SGDLS, CDR2 YYNGEE. The chain's CDR3 is CASESGGVENEQFF. The DNA of the CDR3 is TGTGCCAGTGAAAGCGGGGGAGTTGAAAATGAGCAGTTCTTC.

This clonotype was counted ten times or more. The chain couples TRBV7-9 to TRBJ2-3; no reliable D call. CDR3 length equals 14 residues. The V gene's germline CDR1 is SEHNR and CDR2 FQNEAQ (reference sequence). V was clipped by 6 bases and J by 1 base, with 11 bases between them. The CDR3 sequence: CASSESGGTDTQYF. For the CDR3, the DNA is TGTGCCAGCAGTGAGTCAGGAGGCACAGATACGCAGTATTTT.

This clonotype showed up many times. The rearrangement links TRBV5-1 to TRBJ2-7; D is uncertain. The CDR3 has 11 amino acids. V was clipped by 0 bases and J by 7 bases, with 5 bases between them. Germline CDR1 reads SGHRS; CDR2 reads YFSETQ. CDR3 sequence (DNA): TGCGCCAGCAGCTTGGTTGGGGAGCAGTACTTC. Encoded protein: CASSLVGEQYF.

In its sample, this clonotype was seen a few times. The V call is TRBV27, the J call TRBJ1-6; D unclear. Germline-derived CDR1 and CDR2 are MNHEY and SMNVEV (reference sequence). Trimming stripped 5 bases from V and 7 bases from J, with 24 bases between. This CDR3 has 18 residues. In DNA, the CDR3 is TGTGCCAGCAGTCCCATCCCCGCCTTTTCAGGCGCGAATTCACCCCTCCACTTT. Translating gives CASSPIPAFSGANSPLHF.

There are a few counts of this clonotype. J is TRBJ1-2 and V is TRBV5-4; D is undetermined. CDR1 and CDR2 from the germline V gene are SGHNT and YYREEE (reference sequence). Trimming stripped 0 bases from V and 0 bases from J, with 6 bases between. This CDR3 is built from 14 residues. CDR3 sequence reads: CASSLDTANYGYTF. DNA of the CDR3: TGTGCCAGCAGCTTGGACACCGCTAACTATGGCTACACCTTC.

The table lists this clonotype with a few counts. This sequence joins TRBV25-1 and TRBJ1-6; tentatively, D is TRBD1 (6 bases). This CDR3 contains 15 residues. Germline assignment: CDR1 MGHDK and CDR2 SYGVNS. Deletions cut 3 bases from V and 6 bases from J, with 12 bases between. The CDR3 DNA reads as TGTGCCAGCAGTGAGGACAGTTCGGCTAATTCACCCCTCCACTTT. It encodes CASSEDSSANSPLHF.

In this sample, this clonotype turned up many times. This chain joins TRBV9 and TRBJ2-3, with D perhaps matching TRBD2 (5 bases). In germline, CDR1 is SGDLS, CDR2 YYNGEE. Trimming cost V 2 bases and J 4 bases, with 8 bases left between them. This CDR3 is 13 amino acids long. CDR3: CASSVHGADTQYF. The DNA for the CDR3 is TGTGCCAGCAGCGTGCACGGGGCAGATACGCAGTATTTT.

In this sample, this clonotype turned up a few times. V is TRBV6-6 and J is TRBJ1-2; D gene ambiguous. The CDR3 covers 12 residues. V gave up 4 bases and J gave up 7 bases, with 10 bases separating them. The germline V gene has CDR1 MNHNY and CDR2 SVGAGI (reference sequence). This chain's CDR3 is CASSWKEGGYTF. The CDR3 nucleotides are TGTGCCAGCAGTTGGAAAGAAGGTGGCTACACCTTC.

The sample holds many counts of this clonotype. The rearrangement links TRBV12-3 or TRBV12-4 to TRBJ2-3; D is perhaps TRBD2 (5 bases). Trimming removed 5 bases from V and 1 base from J, with 10 bases in between. The CDR3 contains 14 residues. CDR3 residues: CASSTRGGTDTQYF. CDR3 DNA: TGTGCCAGCAGTACCCGGGGAGGCACAGATACGCAGTATTTT.

This clonotype has at least ten counts. Written as DNA, the CDR3 is TGTGCCAGCAGCTCTGCGGGACTAGCCGTAGGCCATAGAGAGCAGTTCTTC. Its translation is CASSSAGLAVGHREQFF. The chain carries TRBV7-2 and TRBJ2-1, with TRBD2 identical over 9 bases. V gave up 4 bases and J gave up 10 bases; unmatched junction bases: 17. Germline V gives CDR1 SGHTA, CDR2 FQGNSA. This CDR3 spans 17 amino acids.

There are many counts of this clonotype. The chain carries TRBV24-1 and TRBJ2-3; D not resolved. The V gene lost 4 bases and the J gene lost 4 bases, with 8 bases spanning the gap. This CDR3 is 13 amino acids long. Germline V lookup: CDR1 KGHDR, CDR2 SFDVKD. The CDR3 spells CATSDRRADTQYF. CDR3 sequence (DNA): TGTGCCACCAGTGACAGGCGCGCAGATACGCAGTATTTT.

This clonotype was seen only a few times. The rearrangement joins TRBV12-3 or TRBV12-4 to TRBJ2-2, with D possibly being TRBD1 or TRBD2 (6 bases each). The CDR3 is made up of 16 amino acids. Trimming removed 3 bases at V and 1 base at J, with 12 bases between. The CDR3 DNA reads TGTGCCAGCAGTTTGGGGGCCGGGAGGAACACCGGGGAGCTGTTTTTT. Translating gives CASSLGAGRNTGELFF.

The chain joins TRBV21-1 to TRBJ2-7; the table's D call, TRBD2, was not checked against the DNA. TRBV21-1 has pseudogene status. This CDR3 is 13 amino acids long. CDR3 sequence: CAWIPRAGYEQYV. Written as DNA, the CDR3 is TGTGCCTGGATCCCAAGGGCCGGCTACGAGCAGTACGTC.

This clonotype was counted a few times. V usage is TRBV4-1 and J usage is TRBJ1-1, with 9 bases that match TRBD1. With V trimmed by 3 bases and J by 1 base, 6 bases remained unmatched. Germline V gene lookup returns CDR1 MGHRA and CDR2 YSYEKL. The CDR3 consists of 16 residues. Here the CDR3 DNA reads TGCGCCAGCAGCCAGGGCGGACAGGGGACGAACACTGAAGCTTTCTTT. It yields the protein CASSQGGQGTNTEAFF.

This clonotype turned up a few times. Written as DNA, the CDR3 is TGCAGCGTTACTTACAGGGGGGACGGCTATGGCTACACCTTC. Protein: CSVTYRGDGYGYTF. This sequence joins TRBV29-1 and TRBJ1-2; 8 bases align to TRBD1. The CDR3 covers 14 residues. Germline loops: CDR1 SQVTM, CDR2 ANQGSEA. V shed 5 bases and J 4 bases; nucleotides not matched to a gene: 9.

This chain joins TRBV5-1 and TRBJ2-3; D may be TRBD1 or TRBD2 (6 bases each). The V gene's germline CDR1 is SGHRS and CDR2 YFSETQ. The CDR3 extends over 15 amino acids. V lost 2 bases, J lost 2 bases, and 12 bases lay in between. For the CDR3, the DNA is TGCGCCAGCAGCTTTCAACGGGGGCCCACAGATACGCAGTATTTT. Residues: CASSFQRGPTDTQYF.

The chain couples TRBV7-9 to TRBJ1-5; D remains unclear. The V gene lost 6 bases and the J gene lost 9 bases, with 15 bases spanning the gap. Germline CDR1 reads SEHNR; CDR2 reads FQNEAQ (reference sequence). The CDR3 has 13 residues. The CDR3 sequence is CASSRREDRPQHF. In nucleotides, the CDR3 is TGTGCCAGCAGTCGCCGGGAAGATAGGCCCCAGCATTTT.